A single sample gave rise to the 4 T cell receptor beta chains below, sequenced in a study of identical twins. TCRdb used MiXCR to reprocess the 5' RACE reads, holding one entry per CDR3 protein. The repertoire holds approximately 670,000 distinct CDR3 sequences, with 6% to 6.5% as singletons. The sequencing input was naive T cells sorted from blood. These receptors came from a man between 18 and 35 years old in good health.

This clonotype showed up just a few times. V and J are TRBV7-9 and TRBJ2-5, with D possibly TRBD2 on 5 matching bases. Trimming left V 10 bases short and J 2 bases short, with 14 bases between. The CDR3 contains 13 residues. Per the germline V gene, CDR1 is SEHNR and CDR2 is FQNEAQ (reference sequence). CDR3 coding DNA: TGTGCCACCGAATGGGGAGAGCAAGAGACCCAGTACTTC. It is translated as CATEWGEQETQYF.

This chain joins TRBV7-2 and TRBJ1-2; 8 nucleotides line up with TRBD1. The CDR3 is made up of 15 amino acids. Germline CDR1 reads SGHTA; CDR2 reads FQGNSA. V lost 5 bases, J lost 4 bases, and 9 bases stayed unmatched. The CDR3 loop reads CASSPTRTGSYGYTF. The CDR3 DNA sequence: TGTGCCAGCAGCCCAACGAGGACAGGGAGCTATGGCTACACCTTC.

This clonotype was detected ten times or more. The rearrangement uses TRBV15 and TRBJ2-2, with D possibly being TRBD1 (6 bases). CDR1 is LNHNV and CDR2 is YYDKDF in the germline V gene (reference sequence). The CDR3 loop spans 16 amino acids. Trimming pared 8 bases from V and 5 bases from J, leaving 21 bases between. The CDR3 protein is CATAKGYWDTTGELFF. CDR3 nucleotides: TGTGCCACCGCTAAGGGATATTGGGACACTACCGGGGAGCTGTTTTTT. Filled out from reference TRBV15 and TRBJ2-2, the complete variable domain reads DAMVIQNPRYQVTQFGKPVTLSCSQTLNHNVMYWYQQKSSQAPKLLFHYYDKDFNNEADTPDNFQSRRPNTSFCFLDIRSPGLGDTAMYLCATAKGYWDTTGELFFGEGSRLTVL.

Only a few counts were recorded for this clonotype. The chain uses TRBV5-5 and TRBJ2-7; D ambiguous. Trimming pared 6 bases from V and 0 bases from J, leaving 4 bases between. In germline, CDR1 is SGHKS, CDR2 YYEKEE (reference sequence). This CDR3 region has 11 residues. CDR3 in DNA: TGTGCCAGCACCAACTCCTACGAGCAGTACGTC. As protein: CASTNSYEQYV.